This T cell receptor (beta chain) is drawn from a study of blood T cell repertoires in COVID-19. Across the study: Samples came from the United States, Italy and Spain, spanning acute and convalescent COVID-19. T cells, B-cell-depleted T cells, or PBMCs provided the cDNA or gDNA that served as material.

This clone was detected ten times or more. As processed by the authors: It was from reference gene primer amplification that nucleated cell counts were estimated. This table comes from immunoSEQ multiplex PCR, and its TCRdb copy is limited to in-frame clones, with some not included. V, J and clone size derive from that table, while D and trimming were established from the DNA sequence. Of hundreds of thousands of clones listed, more than 85% were seen once; the top ten hold 1.3%. The origin of this receptor is a man between 65 and 85 years old with acute or convalescent COVID-19. Sequenced material: peripheral blood.

Here the CDR3 DNA reads TGTGCCAGCAGCAGAGACAGGGGGTATGGCTACACCTTC. Translated: CASSRDRGYGYTF. The chain employs TRBV12-3 or TRBV12-4 and TRBJ1-2; 9 bases are shared with TRBD1. CDR3 length equals 13 residues. V dropped 6 bases and J dropped 5; count of bases not matched to a gene: 4.